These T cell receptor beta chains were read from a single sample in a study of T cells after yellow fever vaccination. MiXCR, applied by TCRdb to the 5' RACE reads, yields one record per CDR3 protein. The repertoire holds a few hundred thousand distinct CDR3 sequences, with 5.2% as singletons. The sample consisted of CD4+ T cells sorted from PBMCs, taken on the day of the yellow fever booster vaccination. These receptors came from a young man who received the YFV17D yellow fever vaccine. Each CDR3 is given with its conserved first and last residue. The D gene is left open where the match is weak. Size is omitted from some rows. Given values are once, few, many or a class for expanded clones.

CDR3aa: CASGGITEAFF
CDR3nt: TGTGCCTCGGGGGGGATCACTGAAGCTTTCTTT
v_gene: TRBV10-3
abundance: -
d_gene: -
j_gene: TRBJ1-1

CDR3aa: CASSVGPAGAPPIWEQFF
CDR3nt: TGTGCCAGCAGCGTAGGACCGGCGGGCGCCCCCCCTATTTGGGAGCAGTTCTTC
v_gene: TRBV9
abundance: -
d_gene: -
j_gene: TRBJ2-1

CDR3aa: CASSVPGQGVDTQYF
CDR3nt: TGTGCCAGCAGCGTACCGGGACAGGGAGTAGATACGCAGTATTTT
v_gene: TRBV5-6
abundance: few
d_gene: TRBD1
j_gene: TRBJ2-3

CDR3aa: CASSTGSGRETQYF
CDR3nt: TGTGCCAGCAGTACCGGGTCGGGACGGGAGACCCAGTACTTC
v_gene: TRBV9
abundance: many
d_gene: -
j_gene: TRBJ2-5

CDR3aa: CASSLGLAGAETQYF
CDR3nt: TGTGCCAGCAGTTTGGGTCTGGCAGGGGCGGAGACCCAGTACTTC
v_gene: TRBV27
abundance: many
d_gene: -
j_gene: TRBJ2-5

CDR3aa: CASSPLLAGGLDTQYF
CDR3nt: TGCGCCAGCAGCCCCCTTTTAGCGGGGGGGCTAGATACGCAGTATTTT
v_gene: TRBV5-1
abundance: few
d_gene: TRBD2
j_gene: TRBJ2-3

CDR3aa: CASMSGGGLDTQYF
CDR3nt: TGTGCCAGCATGTCGGGGGGGGGATTGGATACGCAGTATTTT
v_gene: TRBV6-5
abundance: few
d_gene: TRBD2
j_gene: TRBJ2-3

CDR3aa: CASSLGLAGASTDTQYF
CDR3nt: TGTGCCAGCAGCTTAGGACTAGCGGGGGCCTCCACAGATACGCAGTATTTT
v_gene: TRBV7-3
abundance: many
d_gene: TRBD2
j_gene: TRBJ2-3

CDR3aa: CASSLGRQGGQYF
CDR3nt: TGTGCCAGCAGCTTAGGGCGACAGGGGGGACAGTACTTC
v_gene: TRBV7-6
abundance: -
d_gene: TRBD1
j_gene: TRBJ2-7

CDR3aa: CSTRPTGNDNEKLFF
CDR3nt: TGCAGTACCCGGCCGACAGGGAATGATAATGAAAAACTGTTTTTT
v_gene: TRBV20-1
abundance: -
d_gene: TRBD1
j_gene: TRBJ1-4

CDR3aa: CAISPMADRGSSPLHF
CDR3nt: TGTGCCATCAGTCCTATGGCTGACAGGGGGAGTTCACCCCTCCACTTT
v_gene: TRBV10-3
abundance: -
d_gene: TRBD1
j_gene: TRBJ1-6

CDR3aa: CASSHRREGEAFF
CDR3nt: TGTGCCAGCAGTCACAGGAGGGAAGGTGAAGCTTTCTTT
v_gene: TRBV6-2/TRBV6-3
abundance: -
d_gene: -
j_gene: TRBJ1-1

CDR3aa: CASSPWTGVMNTEAFF
CDR3nt: TGTGCCAGCAGCCCATGGACAGGGGTGATGAACACTGAAGCTTTCTTT
v_gene: TRBV11-2
abundance: few
d_gene: TRBD1
j_gene: TRBJ1-1

CDR3aa: CASSRDLIDTDTQYF
CDR3nt: TGCGCCAGCAGCCGGGACTTAATAGACACAGATACGCAGTATTTT
v_gene: TRBV5-1
abundance: many
d_gene: -
j_gene: TRBJ2-3

CDR3aa: CASSARGLSTDTQYF
CDR3nt: TGTGCCAGCAGTGCGAGGGGGCTTAGCACAGATACGCAGTATTTT
v_gene: TRBV2
abundance: many
d_gene: TRBD1
j_gene: TRBJ2-3

CDR3aa: CASSLSSTILGPNEKLFF
CDR3nt: TGTGCCAGCAGCTTGTCATCTACCATTTTGGGGCCCAACGAAAAACTGTTTTTT
v_gene: TRBV5-6
abundance: few
d_gene: -
j_gene: TRBJ1-4

CDR3aa: CASSPYGETQYF
CDR3nt: TGTGCCAGCAGCCCGTACGGAGAGACCCAGTACTTC
v_gene: TRBV7-2
abundance: many
d_gene: -
j_gene: TRBJ2-5

CDR3aa: CSASRPGQGKVQPQHF
CDR3nt: TGCAGTGCTAGCCGCCCGGGACAGGGGAAGGTTCAGCCCCAGCATTTT
v_gene: TRBV20-1
abundance: few
d_gene: TRBD1
j_gene: TRBJ1-5

CDR3aa: CASSQEAGLANYGYTF
CDR3nt: TGTGCCAGCAGCCAGGAGGCAGGCCTTGCTAACTATGGCTACACCTTC
v_gene: TRBV11-2
abundance: few
d_gene: -
j_gene: TRBJ1-2

CDR3aa: CASSDQGQTYEQYF
CDR3nt: TGCGCCAGCAGCGATCAGGGACAGACCTACGAGCAGTACTTC
v_gene: TRBV5-1
abundance: few
d_gene: TRBD1
j_gene: TRBJ2-7

CDR3aa: CSARDPRRFQETQYF
CDR3nt: TGCAGTGCTAGAGATCCACGCCGGTTCCAAGAGACCCAGTACTTC
v_gene: TRBV20-1
abundance: -
d_gene: -
j_gene: TRBJ2-5

CDR3aa: CASSPDGYSYGYTF
CDR3nt: TGTGCCAGTAGTCCAGACGGGTACTCCTATGGCTACACCTTC
v_gene: TRBV19
abundance: -
d_gene: -
j_gene: TRBJ1-2

CDR3aa: CSARDPKGAGEKLFF
CDR3nt: TGCAGTGCTAGAGATCCTAAAGGGGCTGGGGAAAAACTGTTTTTT
v_gene: TRBV20-1
abundance: few
d_gene: -
j_gene: TRBJ1-4

CDR3aa: CASSQLGGRPEAFF
CDR3nt: TGCGCCAGCAGCCAACTAGGGGGTCGCCCTGAAGCTTTCTTT
v_gene: TRBV4-1
abundance: few
d_gene: -
j_gene: TRBJ1-1

CDR3aa: CASSLSAGTGEVNYGYTF
CDR3nt: TGTGCCAGCAGTTTATCCGCCGGGACAGGGGAAGTTAACTATGGCTACACCTTC
v_gene: TRBV12-3/TRBV12-4
abundance: -
d_gene: TRBD1
j_gene: TRBJ1-2

CDR3aa: CASSFGSNTEAFF
CDR3nt: TGTGCCAGCAGTTTTGGAAGTAACACTGAAGCTTTCTTT
v_gene: TRBV12-3/TRBV12-4
abundance: many
d_gene: -
j_gene: TRBJ1-1

CDR3aa: CASSLRQTNQPQHF
CDR3nt: TGTGCCAGCAGCCTCCGACAGACCAATCAGCCCCAGCATTTT
v_gene: TRBV7-2
abundance: few
d_gene: -
j_gene: TRBJ1-5

CDR3aa: CATSRVGGGYTDTQYF
CDR3nt: TGTGCCACCAGCAGAGTCGGCGGGGGTTACACAGATACGCAGTATTTT
v_gene: TRBV15
abundance: many
d_gene: TRBD2
j_gene: TRBJ2-3

CDR3aa: CASSLEAGRSTDTQYF
CDR3nt: TGCGCCAGCAGCTTGGAGGCGGGACGTAGCACAGATACGCAGTATTTT
v_gene: TRBV5-1
abundance: -
d_gene: -
j_gene: TRBJ2-3

CDR3aa: CSVSQSGYTF
CDR3nt: TGCAGCGTTTCCCAGAGTGGCTACACCTTC
v_gene: TRBV29-1
abundance: many
d_gene: -
j_gene: TRBJ1-2

CDR3aa: CASSAPGTGSFNEQFF
CDR3nt: TGTGCCAGCAGTGCCCCCGGGACAGGTAGCTTCAATGAGCAGTTCTTC
v_gene: TRBV12-3/TRBV12-4
abundance: -
d_gene: TRBD1
j_gene: TRBJ2-1

CDR3aa: CAISTGYGYTF
CDR3nt: TGTGCCATCTCGACAGGCTATGGCTACACCTTC
v_gene: TRBV10-3
abundance: many
d_gene: -
j_gene: TRBJ1-2

CDR3aa: CASSPGGASVFF
CDR3nt: TGTGCCAGCAGTCCCGGGGGGGCATCGGTTTTCTTT
v_gene: TRBV6-6
abundance: once
d_gene: -
j_gene: TRBJ1-1

CDR3aa: CASSSGDRGRTGELFF
CDR3nt: TGTGCCAGCAGCTCAGGCGACAGGGGCCGGACCGGGGAGCTGTTTTTT
v_gene: TRBV11-2
abundance: few
d_gene: TRBD1
j_gene: TRBJ2-2

CDR3aa: CASISRTRGIPSSYEQYF
CDR3nt: TGTGCCAGCATATCTAGGACTAGAGGGATTCCGAGCTCCTACGAGCAGTACTTC
v_gene: TRBV6-5
abundance: few
d_gene: TRBD2
j_gene: TRBJ2-7

CDR3aa: CASSLALGVSSSPLHF
CDR3nt: TGTGCCAGCAGCTTAGCGCTGGGAGTTTCTAGTTCACCCCTCCACTTT
v_gene: TRBV7-6
abundance: once
d_gene: -
j_gene: TRBJ1-6

CDR3aa: CATRLAGGGEQFF
CDR3nt: TGTGCCACCCGACTAGCGGGGGGTGGTGAGCAGTTCTTC
v_gene: TRBV2
abundance: -
d_gene: TRBD2
j_gene: TRBJ2-1

CDR3aa: CAITGGPGLGYTF
CDR3nt: TGTGCCATCACAGGGGGTCCCGGCCTTGGCTACACCTTC
v_gene: TRBV7-2
abundance: -
d_gene: TRBD1
j_gene: TRBJ1-2

CDR3aa: CASSFLLADEQFF
CDR3nt: TGTGCCAGCAGCTTCCTTCTAGCGGATGAGCAGTTCTTC
v_gene: TRBV7-9
abundance: -
d_gene: TRBD2
j_gene: TRBJ2-1

CDR3aa: CASTPRGGNTIYF
CDR3nt: TGTGCCAGCACCCCCAGGGGAGGAAACACCATATATTTT
v_gene: TRBV27
abundance: -
d_gene: -
j_gene: TRBJ1-3

CDR3aa: CASNLRLGASYEQYF
CDR3nt: TGTGCCAGCAACCTCCGTCTAGGGGCTTCCTACGAGCAGTACTTC
v_gene: TRBV11-1
abundance: -
d_gene: -
j_gene: TRBJ2-7

CDR3aa: CASELNSPLHF
CDR3nt: TGTGCCAGCGAACTTAATTCACCCCTCCACTTT
v_gene: TRBV2
abundance: many
d_gene: -
j_gene: TRBJ1-6

CDR3aa: CASSSRSGGPTGNEQFF
CDR3nt: TGTGCCAGCAGTTCGCGTAGCGGGGGACCAACCGGGAATGAGCAGTTCTTC
v_gene: TRBV6-5
abundance: few
d_gene: TRBD2
j_gene: TRBJ2-1

CDR3aa: CATGFGSYNEQFF
CDR3nt: TGTGCCACGGGTTTTGGCTCCTACAATGAGCAGTTCTTC
v_gene: TRBV6-6
abundance: few
d_gene: -
j_gene: TRBJ2-1

CDR3aa: CASSQDVAGNIQYF
CDR3nt: TGCGCCAGCAGCCAAGATGTGGCTGGGAACATTCAGTACTTC
v_gene: TRBV4-1
abundance: many
d_gene: -
j_gene: TRBJ2-4

CDR3aa: CAAYGRAGGELFF
CDR3nt: TGTGCCGCCTATGGGAGGGCCGGCGGGGAGCTGTTTTTT
v_gene: TRBV6-2/TRBV6-3
abundance: few
d_gene: TRBD2
j_gene: TRBJ2-2

CDR3aa: CSAGPGLLQETQYF
CDR3nt: TGCAGTGCTGGTCCGGGACTTCTCCAAGAGACCCAGTACTTC
v_gene: TRBV20-1
abundance: many
d_gene: -
j_gene: TRBJ2-5

CDR3aa: CASSPTVRTYEQYF
CDR3nt: TGTGCCAGCAGCCCCACGGTGAGAACCTACGAGCAGTACTTC
v_gene: TRBV9
abundance: many
d_gene: -
j_gene: TRBJ2-7

CDR3aa: CASRKQNIQYF
CDR3nt: TGTGCCAGTAGAAAGCAAAACATTCAGTACTTC
v_gene: TRBV19
abundance: few
d_gene: -
j_gene: TRBJ2-4

CDR3aa: CATSRAQGDEQYF
CDR3nt: TGTGCCACCAGCAGAGCCCAAGGCGACGAGCAGTACTTC
v_gene: TRBV15
abundance: few
d_gene: -
j_gene: TRBJ2-7

CDR3aa: CASSDSSGTAFGNTIYF
CDR3nt: TGTGCCAGCAGCGATTCGTCCGGGACCGCTTTCGGAAACACCATATATTTT
v_gene: TRBV9
abundance: -
d_gene: -
j_gene: TRBJ1-3

CDR3aa: CASSQGLASGETQYF
CDR3nt: TGCGCCAGCAGCCAAGGACTAGCGTCGGGGGAGACCCAGTACTTC
v_gene: TRBV4-3
abundance: -
d_gene: TRBD2
j_gene: TRBJ2-5

CDR3aa: CASSQGGFGGNTIYF
CDR3nt: TGTGCCAGCAGCCAAGGGGGTTTTGGTGGAAACACCATATATTTT
v_gene: TRBV3-1
abundance: -
d_gene: -
j_gene: TRBJ1-3

CDR3aa: CASSLVGTGVRKGNTEAFF
CDR3nt: TGCGCCAGCAGCTTGGTAGGGACAGGGGTGCGAAAGGGGAACACTGAAGCTTTCTTT
v_gene: TRBV5-1
abundance: many
d_gene: TRBD1
j_gene: TRBJ1-1